This T cell receptor beta chain was documented in a study of post-analysis software for immune sequencing data (dated by TCRdb to the mid-2010s). With regard to the full study: Recorded disease courses included relapsing-remitting, secondary progressive and progressive-relapsing multiple sclerosis, with some patients lacking subtype annotation. The multiple sclerosis patient repertoires were compared with some twelve previously published healthy control repertoires from donors aged 6 to 25 years. A subset of samples was prepared in parallel using single-end sample barcoding, then pooled and co-amplified after Illumina adapter ligation.

Library generation was performed with PCR. Instrument used: Illumina HiSeq 2500. To reduce PCR and sequencing biases, unique molecular identifiers were incorporated into the TCR beta cDNA libraries. Per 1 to 10 million input T cells, roughly 500,000 cDNA molecules were obtained, such that each molecule approximated one T cell. The patient libraries were prepared and sequenced using the same protocol as the earlier healthy control dataset. Within a given batch, samples were prepared together, multiplexed and sequenced on the same HiSeq lane. Concerning the study's data processing: Raw barcoded reads were processed with MIGEC, and single-read molecular identifier groups were discarded before consensus assembly and CDR3 extraction. Clonotype tables were post-analysed with VDJtools, and diversity was normalized by down-sampling all datasets to the smallest sample size. In repertoire overlap clustering, CDR3 amino acid sequences, but not nucleotide sequences, were matched to correct batch-related cross-sample contamination. Using fastp trimming at Q25 and MiXCR clonotype assembly, TCRdb reanalyzed the public sequencing data and kept in-frame beta chains. Each CDR3 protein gets just one entry, which takes the most common genes and DNA from the rows behind it. The V and J calls and clone size are TCRdb's, not the authors'. The sample table records about 400,000 distinct CDR3 sequences; around 33% of these occur just once. The top ten constitute 10% to 15% of the sample.

As concerns this clonotype: Its antigen specificity is not known. Base qualities are not provided; no much larger clone lies one nucleotide away.

Results the study describes overall, beyond this receptor: Direct clustering with F measure revealed strong co-clustering of samples prepared in the same batch, which led to a batch-effect correction. Multiple sclerosis patients had significantly lower normalized Chao1 diversity than controls, a result that suggests substantial peripheral T-cell clonal expansion. The multiple sclerosis patient group was slightly younger than the control group.

To demonstrate the VDJtools post-analysis software, the study profiled TCR beta repertoires from the peripheral blood of about a dozen young patients with multiple sclerosis. Multiple sclerosis patients were children and adolescents aged about 6 to 15 years. This receptor was taken from a girl aged 5-17 years with multiple sclerosis. The sequencing input was blood.

The CDR3 here reads CAISPSTGLGNTEAFF. In nucleotide form, the sequence is TGTGCCATCAGCCCATCTACAGGTTTAGGGAACACTGAAGCTTTCTTT. The rearrangement combines TRBV10-3 with TRBJ1-1; the D gene is perhaps TRBD1, from 5 matching bases. The CDR3 starts with the cysteine, ends with the phenylalanine, and has 16 residues. CDR3 DNA only is kept here, 48 bases in frame from base 1. The germline V gene yields ENHRY for CDR1 and SYGVKD for CDR2. Trimming at the junction amounts to 6 bases on V and 1 base on J, and the germline ends lie 18 bases apart.